These T cell receptor delta chains were read from a single sample in a study of Vδ1+ human thymocytes. TCRdb redid clone calling on the multiplex PCR reads using CATT. Of 45,000 to 60,000 delta-chain clones in the sample, about 15% were seen once. Sequenced material: Vdelta1+ gamma-delta thymocytes from the thymus. These receptor sequences come from a girl less than two years old who had congenital heart surgery. Each CDR3 is given with its conserved first and last residue. A D gene is named only where the DNA matches it firmly. Only some rows state a clone size, as once, few, many or a class for expanded clones.

abundance	d_gene	v_gene	j_gene	CDR3nt	CDR3aa
.	.	TRDV1	TRDJ1	TGTGCTCTTGGGGAATTTCGGCCGCCGCTCAGACGGAAACTCATCTTT	CALGEFRPPLRRKLIF
.	TRDD3	TRDV1	TRDJ1	TGTGCTCTTGGGAACACACGGGGTTCGCGGGATACACAACTGTACACCGATAAACTCATCTTT	CALGNTRGSRDTQLYTDKLIF
.	.	TRDV1	TRDJ1	TGTGCTCTTGGGCACTTCCGGGCCCTCAGATACGTCCGGTACACCGATAAACTCATCTTT	CALGHFRALRYVRYTDKLIF
few	TRDD3	TRDV1	TRDJ1	TGCGCTCTTGGGGATGGCTTGGACTGGGGGATACCCCTGAAGGCGTACACCGATAAACTCATCTTT	CALGDGLDWGIPLKAYTDKLIF
.	TRDD3	TRDV1	TRDJ1	TGTGCTCTTGGGGAACCCCGGACTGGGGGATACGCGAGTGGGATATACACCGATAAACTCATCTTT	CALGEPRTGGYASGIYTDKLIF
.	.	TRDV1	TRDJ1	TGTGCTCTTGGCCAGCAGGGGGCCCCCTACACCGATAAACTCATCTTT	CALGQQGAPYTDKLIF
few	TRDD3	TRAV29/DV5	TRDJ1	TGTGCAGCCCAACTTCCTACTAAGAATGAACTGGGGGATACGCGGTATACCGATAAACTCATCTTT	CAAQLPTKNELGDTRYTDKLIF
.	.	TRDV1	TRDJ1	TGTGCTCTTGGGGAGTATGGGGCTTCCTACGGAGCTGGGGGAACTCCCGATCCCGATAAACTCATCTTT	CALGEYGASYGAGGTPDPDKLIF
few	.	TRDV1	TRDJ1	TGTGCCCTTGGGGAATTAGTGGGTCCATGGCCTTCCGCGTACTGGGGACATAGGGCCGATAAACTCATCTTT	CALGELVGPWPSAYWGHRADKLIF
.	TRDD3	TRDV1	TRDJ1	TGTGCTCTTGGGACCAGCCTTCCTAGAGAACTGGGGGATACCATCCTTTACACCGATAAACTCATCTTT	CALGTSLPRELGDTILYTDKLIF
.	TRDD3	TRDV1	TRDJ1	TGTGCTCTTGGGGACCCATATCCTTTGGGGGATAGCCCCGATAAACTCATCTTT	CALGDPYPLGDSPDKLIF
few	.	TRDV1	TRDJ1	TGTGCTCTTGGATGCCCACCGGAGACCGATAAACTCATCTTT	CALGCPPETDKLIF
.	TRDD3	TRDV1	TRDJ1	TGTGCTCTTGGGGAAACATTCCGTTCATCACGTCAAGGGGGATACGCAAGTTTGTGGTACACCGATAAACTCATCTTT	CALGETFRSSRQGGYASLWYTDKLIF
few	TRDD3	TRDV1	TRDJ1	TGTGCTCTTGGGGAACACTGCGACCATAATTCAGGACGTACTGGGGGGAGAACCGATAAACTCATCTTT	CALGEHCDHNSGRTGGRTDKLIF
.	TRDD3	TRDV1	TRDJ1	TGTGCTCTTGGGGAACTAGAGTCTAACGTACTGGGGATAGGGCGACTCATCTTT	CALGELESNVLGIGRLIF
.	TRDD3	TRDV1	TRDJ1	TGTGCTCTTGGGGAATCCTCTGGGGGTCTAACCTACACCGGTAAACTCATCTTT	CALGESSGGLTYTGKLIF
.	TRDD3	TRDV1	TRDJ1	TGTGCTCTTGGGGCCCGCGATGGAACCAACGTACTGGGGGATACGCAAGATAAACTCATCTTT	CALGARDGTNVLGDTQDKLIF
.	TRDD3	TRDV2	TRDJ1	TGTGCCTGTGACACGCCACTCCGGGGGATGGGTTGCACCGATAAACTCATCTTT	CACDTPLRGMGCTDKLIF
.	.	TRDV1	TRDJ1	TGTGCTCTTGGGGAACTGGGTAATGGAGGGGGGTACACCGATAAACTCATCTTT	CALGELGNGGGYTDKLIF
few	TRDD3	TRDV1	TRDJ1	TGTGCTCTTGGGGACACCAGCCTCCCCTCCGTACTGGGGTACACCGATAAACTCATCTTT	CALGDTSLPSVLGYTDKLIF
few	TRDD2	TRDV1	TRDJ1	TGTGCTCTTGGGATAGGCCTTCCTACGTTAGGCACCGATAAACTCATCTTT	CALGIGLPTLGTDKLIF
.	.	TRDV1	TRDJ1	TGTGCTCTTGGGTTACAAGAACTTTTACTGGAGGATAGGTACACCGATAAACTCATCTTT	CALGLQELLLEDRYTDKLIF
.	.	TRDV1	TRDJ1	TGTGCTCTTGGGGAACTCGGCTTCCTAAAGTTGTGGGGGGTTCCGTACACCGATAAACTCATCTTT	CALGELGFLKLWGVPYTDKLIF
medium-sized	.	TRDV2	TRDJ1	TGTGCCTGGGCCGACCCCTCTAAACTCATCTTT	CAWADPSKLIF
few	TRDD3	TRDV2	TRDJ1	TGTGCCTGTGACACCGGCCTCTTGGGGGATGGCGATAAACTCATCTTT	CACDTGLLGDGDKLIF
few	TRDD3	TRDV1	TRDJ1	TGTGCTCTTGGGGACCTGACCGTATCACTGGGGGATACGCCGGGGTACACCGATAAACTCATCTTT	CALGDLTVSLGDTPGYTDKLIF
few	TRDD3	TRDV1	TRDJ1	TGTGCTCTTGGGGCCCGTATCTTACTGGGGGACACCGATAAACTCATCTTT	CALGARILLGDTDKLIF
few	.	TRDV1	TRDJ1	TGTGCTCTTGGGTCCCCCCGGGACTACGTAGGGGACTGGAGGGCCGAACTCATCTTT	CALGSPRDYVGDWRAELIF
.	.	TRDV1	TRDJ1	TGTGCTCTTGGGGAGCGGACTCCCCCTCGTTCCAACAAGTACACCGATAAACTCATCTTT	CALGERTPPRSNKYTDKLIF
.	TRDD3	TRDV1	TRDJ1	TGTGCTCTTGGGCATTCAACTGGGGGATACCAGGAGTTGACCTTT	CALGHSTGGYQELTF
.	TRDD3	TRDV1	TRDJ1	TGTGCTCTTGGGGGACGGCCTTCCTACGAAGTCCATACTGGGGGATACGCACAGGACCGAAATAAACTCATCTTT	CALGGRPSYEVHTGGYAQDRNKLIF
few	TRDD3	TRDV1	TRDJ1	TGCGCTCTTGGGGAAGGTTCCCACTTCGACCTACTGGGGGATAGAAGGACCGATAAACTCATCTTT	CALGEGSHFDLLGDRRTDKLIF
few	.	TRDV1	TRDJ1	TGTGCTCTTGGGAACTATACCGTTGGGTGGGCCCTCACCGATAAACTCATCTTT	CALGNYTVGWALTDKLIF
few	.	TRAV29/DV5	TRDJ1	TGTGCATACCCCCAGATACCCGCTTCGTACACCGATAAACTCATCTTT	CAYPQIPASYTDKLIF
.	TRDD3	TRDV1	TRDJ1	TGTGCTCTTGGGGAATATGCTGTATTCGTACTGGGGGTCCCAGCATACACCGATAAACTCATCTTT	CALGEYAVFVLGVPAYTDKLIF
few	TRDD3	TRDV1	TRDJ1	TGTGCTCTTGGGGAATGTTGCGGGGGATACGCACCCACCGATAAACTCATCTTT	CALGECCGGYAPTDKLIF
few	.	TRDV1	TRDJ1	TGTGCTCTTGGGGAACTAGAACTCTCCCGAGGAGTCACCGATAAACTCATCTTT	CALGELELSRGVTDKLIF
.	.	TRDV1	TRDJ1	TGTGCTCTTGGGGAACACTTCCTACGTGTGGGATACGCTAATCCCACCGATAAACTCATCTTT	CALGEHFLRVGYANPTDKLIF
.	TRDD3	TRDV1	TRDJ1	TGTGCTCTTGGGTACCCCCTGTCCTCTCGTACTGGGGCATACACCGATATACTCATCTTT	CALGYPLSSRTGAYTDILIF
few	.	TRDV1	TRDJ1	TGTGCTCTTGGGGAACTTCTGGTGGGGACGTACACGGATAAACTCATCTTT	CALGELLVGTYTDKLIF
few	TRDD3	TRDV1	TRDJ1	TGTGCTCTTGGGGAACTAGTTCCTCCTCCGTACTGGGGGATACGCGAGTACACCGATAAACTCATCTTT	CALGELVPPPYWGIREYTDKLIF
few	.	TRDV1	TRDJ1	TGTGCTCTTGGGTATACTCTACTAGGCAGCACCGATAAACTCATCTTT	CALGYTLLGSTDKLIF
.	.	TRDV1	TRDJ1	TGTGCTCTTGGGGAATTTTATCCTTCGCCGGGGAACCCCCGGTGGTCCGATAAACTCATCTTT	CALGEFYPSPGNPRWSDKLIF
few	.	TRDV1	TRDJ1	TGTGCTCTTGGGGAACAGCGCCGAGGGTGGGGGCGGATACCAGTAAGGTACACCGATAAACTCATCTTT	CALGEQRRGWGRIPVRYTDKLIF
many	TRDD3	TRDV2	TRDJ1	TGTGCCTGTGACACCGAGTGGGGCTGGGGGATAAGCTGTACCGATAAACTCATCTTT	CACDTEWGWGISCTDKLIF
.	.	TRAV29/DV5	TRDJ1	TGTGCCGCAAGCACTCCTAAGAAGGGGACTTGCCTTAGTTATAAACTCATCTTT	CAASTPKKGTCLSYKLIF